This note documents a single T cell receptor beta chain sequence. Trimming took 2 bases from V and 2 from J; bases not matched to a gene: 5. CDR1 KGHSH and CDR2 LQKENI come from the germline V gene. The CDR3 has 15 residues. This entry comes from a study of cytomegalovirus exposure and HLA in healthy donors. About the research overall: The 90 to 150 validation repertoires, a later analysis reported, used the same platform as the approximately 630 first-cohort repertoires.

Sequencing used immunoSEQ multiplex PCR; TCRdb keeps in-frame clones, though not all of them. Of 60,000 or so clones in the sample, around nine tenths were seen once. The sequence derives from a woman in her thirties in good health and CMV-seronegative. The sample consisted of PBMCs. The chain is built from TRBV18 and TRBJ2-7, with 8 bases lining up with TRBD2. The CDR3 DNA reads TGTGCCAGCTCACCAGCAGCGGGAGCGGCCTACGAGCAGTACTTC. Translation gives CASSPAAGAAYEQYF.